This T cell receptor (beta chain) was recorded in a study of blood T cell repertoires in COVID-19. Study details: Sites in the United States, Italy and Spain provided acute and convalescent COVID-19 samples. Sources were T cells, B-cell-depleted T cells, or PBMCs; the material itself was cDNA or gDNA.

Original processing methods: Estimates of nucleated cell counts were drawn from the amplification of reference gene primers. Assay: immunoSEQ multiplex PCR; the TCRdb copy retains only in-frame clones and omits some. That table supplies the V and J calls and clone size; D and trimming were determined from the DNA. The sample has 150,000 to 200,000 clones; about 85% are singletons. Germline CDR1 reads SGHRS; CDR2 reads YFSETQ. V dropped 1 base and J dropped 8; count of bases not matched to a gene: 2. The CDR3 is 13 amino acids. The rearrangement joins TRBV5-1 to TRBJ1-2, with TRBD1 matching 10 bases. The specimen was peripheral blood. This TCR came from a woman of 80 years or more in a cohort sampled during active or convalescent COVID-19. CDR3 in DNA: TGCGCCAGCAGCTTGCTGGGACAGGGGGGCTACACCTTC. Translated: CASSLLGQGGYTF. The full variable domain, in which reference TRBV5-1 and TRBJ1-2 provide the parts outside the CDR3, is KAGVTQTPRYLIKTRGQQVTLSCSPISGHRSVSWYQQTPGQGLQFLFEYFSETQRNKGNFPGRFSGRQFSNSRSEMNVSTLELGDSALYLCASSLLGQGGYTFGSGTRLTVV.